This TCR beta chain stems from a study of T-cell memory formation after mild COVID-19. Points on this clonotype: Its antigen is as yet unknown.

TCRdb independently ran MiXCR on the 5' RACE reads; one entry per CDR3 protein. This table holds roughly 110,000 distinct CDR3 sequences, about 15% found once. Study-level findings and limits: Pre-infection memory showed some responding clones, and this suggested that cross-reactive memory joined.

The CDR3 extends over 13 amino acids. Germline lookup yields CDR1 SNHLY and CDR2 FYNNEI. Trimming took off 3 bases at V and 1 base at J, with 7 bases between the two ends. The origin of this receptor is a young man who had mild COVID-19 (a few samples of this study predate the infection). Cell type and time point are not known. This chain uses TRBV2 with TRBJ2-7; no clear D gene. The sequenced material came from PBMCs or a T cell subset sorted from them (not recorded which). CDR3 in amino acids: CASSEWESYEQYF. CDR3 coding DNA: TGTGCCAGCAGTGAGTGGGAATCCTACGAGCAGTACTTC.